These 30 T cell receptor beta chains share one sample of origin, sequenced in a study of response to subunit inactivated influenza vaccine. MiXCR, run by TCRdb on the RT-PCR reads, gives a single entry per CDR3 protein. The sample includes 500,000 to 600,000 distinct CDR3 sequences, 10% to 15% seen only once; the top ten take around 13%. The sample in question was PBMCs from blood, obtained roughly 48 days after vaccination. Source of these receptors: a man aged 45 to 65 who received an inactivated influenza vaccine.

There are a few counts of this clonotype. The chain employs TRBV20-1 and TRBJ2-7, with 7 bases identical to TRBD1. CDR1 and CDR2 from the germline V gene are DFQATT and SNEGSKA (reference sequence). This CDR3 is built from 14 residues. The V and J ends lost 2 bases and 0 bases, in that order; junction bases with no gene match: 4. CDR3 sequence: CSARHRGVSYEQYF. The CDR3 DNA is TGCAGTGCTAGACACAGGGGCGTCTCCTACGAGCAGTACTTC.

This clonotype turned up a few times. V usage is TRBV5-1 and J usage is TRBJ2-2, with unresolved D. This CDR3 is 16 amino acids long. Germline V gene data show CDR1 as SGHRS and CDR2 as YFSETQ. The V end was cut by 0 bases, the J end by 0 bases, with 9 bases between. CDR3 nucleotide sequence: TGCGCCAGCAGCTTGGATGGTTCCGCGAACACCGGGGAGCTGTTTTTT. It codes for CASSLDGSANTGELFF.

On this clonotype itself: A much larger clone lies a single base off, so this may be a read error. This chain joins TRBV6-2 or TRBV6-3 and TRBJ2-7; D gene unclear. V was shortened by 5 bases and J by 6 bases, with 14 bases between the two germline ends. Germline assignment: CDR1 MNHEY and CDR2 SVGEGT. This CDR3 region has 13 residues. CDR3 protein: CASSQVGPGEQYF. CDR3 nucleotide sequence: TGTGCCAGCAGTCAAGTCGGACCGGGCGAGCAGTACTTC.

This clonotype was seen at least ten times. This sequence joins TRBV5-1 and TRBJ2-1; D ambiguous. This CDR3 contains 14 residues. V lost 6 bases and J 0 bases, leaving 10 bases between the germline ends. Per germline, CDR1 SGHRS and CDR2 YFSETQ. The CDR3 nucleotides read TGCGCCAGCATGAGCGATAGCTCCTACAATGAGCAGTTCTTC. It is translated as CASMSDSSYNEQFF.

This clonotype has ten or more counts. The rearrangement links TRBV7-2 to TRBJ2-5; 7 positions agree with TRBD2. CDR3 length: 15 amino acids. Germline CDR1 reads SGHTA; CDR2 reads FQGNSA. After removal of 3 bases from V and 0 bases from J, the junction contained 4 bases not matched to a gene. CDR3 DNA sequence: TGTGCCAGCAGCTTGCTAGCGGAGTACCAAGAGACCCAGTACTTC. Translation gives CASSLLAEYQETQYF.

This clonotype turned up a few times. The chain carries TRBV27 and TRBJ1-1; D may be TRBD1 (6 bases). Germline CDR1 is MNHEY and CDR2 is SMNVEV (reference sequence). This CDR3 region has 16 residues. Deletions cut 5 bases from V and 4 bases from J, with 20 bases between. The CDR3 DNA sequence: TGTGCCAGCAGTACAGACAGGACCCCCCGGAGCACTGAAGCTTTCTTT. As protein: CASSTDRTPRSTEAFF.

The chain has TRBV18 and TRBJ2-7; 7 nucleotides line up with TRBD1. The CDR3 is 15 amino acids. Losses at the gene ends were 0 bases for V and 4 bases for J; bases not matched to a gene: 6. Germline V lookup: CDR1 KGHSH, CDR2 LQKENI. CDR3 sequence: CASSPPHRGGYEQYF. The CDR3 bases are TGTGCCAGCTCACCACCCCACAGGGGTGGATACGAGCAGTACTTC.

This clonotype was detected only a few times. The chain uses TRBV9 and TRBJ2-1, with D possibly being TRBD2 (5 bases). The CDR3 has 18 amino acids. V lost 3 bases and J lost 8, with 27 bases in between. Germline assignment: CDR1 SGDLS and CDR2 YYNGEE. Written as DNA, the CDR3 is TGTGCCAGCAGCGCGAACCTCCGGCGGGTTGGACGGGATGATGAGCAGTTCTTC. This sequence encodes CASSANLRRVGRDDEQFF.

This clonotype was detected ten times or more. J is TRBJ2-3 and V is TRBV5-6, with 7 positions matching TRBD2. Looked up from germline, CDR1 is SGHDT and CDR2 is YYEEEE. The CDR3 has 16 amino acids. Unmatched junction bases numbered 16, after V lost 4 bases and J lost 8 bases. The CDR3 DNA is TGTGCCAGCAGCCTCGGACTAGGCCTAACCCTGGGTACGCAGTATTTT. Its protein is CASSLGLGLTLGTQYF.

This clonotype showed up many times. J is TRBJ2-3 and V is TRBV2, with TRBD1 matching 9 bases. The CDR3 has 14 residues. The ends lost 8 bases at V and 3 bases at J; junction bases unmatched: 6. The germline V gene encodes CDR1 SNHLY and CDR2 FYNNEI. CDR3 nucleotide sequence: TGTGCCAGCCCTGGGACAGGGCGGACAGATACGCAGTATTTT. Translation gives CASPGTGRTDTQYF.

This clonotype appeared a few times. The chain has TRBV4-2 and TRBJ2-7; D not resolved. The CDR3 contains 13 residues. From germline, CDR1 is LGHNA and CDR2 YNFKEQ. V was cut by 0 bases and J by 7 bases, with 10 bases left in between. The CDR3 is CASSQDRMTEQYF. CDR3 nucleotide sequence: TGTGCCAGCAGCCAAGACAGGATGACGGAGCAGTACTTC.

This clonotype was detected a few times. CDR3 bases: TGTGCCACCAGCAGAGCAAGGGGCGCTGAAGCTTTCTTT. This encodes CATSRARGAEAFF. The chain has TRBV15 and TRBJ1-1, with a weak D call TRBD1 (5 bases). V was shortened by 1 base and J by 6 bases, with 9 bases between the two germline ends. The CDR3 totals 13 residues. Germline V gives CDR1 LNHNV, CDR2 YYDKDF (reference sequence).

The chain joins TRBV28 to TRBJ1-2, with D tentatively TRBD1 (5 bases). Germline CDR1 reads MDHEN; CDR2 reads SYDVKM. CDR3 size: 14 residues. V lost 6 bases and J 3 bases, leaving 14 bases between the germline ends. CDR3 nucleotide sequence: TGTGCCAGCAGCTCAGGGTCGTTCGACTATGGCTACACCTTC. Amino acid sequence: CASSSGSFDYGYTF.

This clonotype was recorded at least ten times. This sequence joins TRBV20-1 and TRBJ2-3; D is possibly TRBD1 (6 bases). Trimming removed 6 bases from V and 1 base from J, with 8 bases in between. Germline CDR1 and CDR2: DFQATT and SNEGSKA (reference sequence). The CDR3 sequence is 12 residues long. In nucleotides, the CDR3 is TGCAGTGCCAGGACAGGCACAGATACGCAGTATTTT. Its translation: CSARTGTDTQYF.

The V gene is TRBV6-2 or TRBV6-3, the J gene TRBJ2-1, with 10 bases fitting TRBD2. V dropped 2 bases and J dropped 15; count of bases not matched to a gene: 10. The CDR3 is 14 amino acids. Germline V CDR1 and CDR2: MNHEY, SVGEGT. In DNA form, the CDR3 reads TGTGCCAGCAGTTACCCCTCTAGCGGGGGTCTGTTGTTCTTC. Translated, it gives CASSYPSSGGLLFF.

This clonotype was seen a few times. The chain combines TRBV7-2 with TRBJ2-7, with unresolved D. The CDR3 extends over 16 amino acids. CDR1 and CDR2 from the germline V gene are SGHTA and FQGNSA. V lost 5 bases to trimming and J lost 2 bases, with 19 bases between them. The CDR3 is CASSPLGRSAPYEQYF. CDR3 sequence (DNA): TGTGCCAGCAGCCCTCTCGGGCGGAGTGCTCCCTACGAGCAGTACTTC.

At least ten counts were recorded for this clonotype. The chain couples TRBV29-1 to TRBJ2-1, with 8 bases aligning to TRBD1. J was trimmed by 9 bases and V by 4 bases; bases with no gene match: 8. The CDR3 is 13 amino acids. Germline CDR1 reads SQVTM; CDR2 reads ANQGSEA. DNA of the CDR3: TGCAGCGTTGTGGGCAGGGGGCTGAGTGAGCAGTTCTTC. This encodes CSVVGRGLSEQFF.

This clonotype was seen a few times. The chain carries TRBV9 and TRBJ2-1; possible D gene TRBD1, 5 bases. The ends were cut back, 0 bases at V and 9 bases at J, with 10 bases in the middle. Germline lookup yields CDR1 SGDLS and CDR2 YYNGEE. The CDR3 totals 13 residues. CDR3 loop: CASSVGVQGEQFF. The CDR3 DNA is TGTGCCAGCAGCGTAGGTGTCCAGGGTGAGCAGTTCTTC. Full variable domain (outside the CDR3, taken from reference TRBV9 and TRBJ2-1): DSGVTQTPKHLITATGQRVTLRCSPRSGDLSVYWYQQSLDQGLQFLIQYYNGEERAKGNILERFSAQQFPDLHSELNLSSLELGDSALYFCASSVGVQGEQFFGPGTRLTVL.

The rearrangement uses TRBV4-3 and TRBJ1-2; tentatively, D is TRBD1 (6 bases). Germline V gene lookup returns CDR1 LGHNA and CDR2 YSLEER. The CDR3 has 15 residues. Trimming shortened V by 0 bases and J by 4 bases, and 12 bases separated the two germline ends. The CDR3 nucleotides read TGCGCCAGCAGCCAAGATGGGCAGGGGTTCTATGGCTACACCTTC. Encoded protein: CASSQDGQGFYGYTF.

The chain recombines TRBV29-1 with TRBJ2-1; 11 positions agree with TRBD2. The junction had 2 bases not matched to a gene; V was cut back by 4 bases and J by 6 bases. Germline CDR1 and CDR2: SQVTM and ANQGSEA. The CDR3 loop spans 13 amino acids. CDR3 protein: CSVVSGRGNEQFF. The DNA of the CDR3 is TGCAGCGTTGTTAGCGGGAGGGGCAATGAGCAGTTCTTC.

The sample holds a few counts of this clonotype. The chain couples TRBV12-3 or TRBV12-4 to TRBJ2-1; 9 nucleotides align to TRBD2. This CDR3 has 15 residues. With 9 bases clipped from V and 5 bases from J, the junction kept 11 bases outside the gene matches. The CDR3 reads CASKSRGLAHNEQFF. CDR3 DNA: TGTGCCAGTAAAAGCCGCGGACTAGCGCACAATGAGCAGTTCTTC.

This clonotype was seen ten or more times. J is TRBJ2-3 and V is TRBV29-1; D might be TRBD1 (5 bases). The CDR3 spans 13 residues. V lost 3 bases to trimming and J lost 1 base, with 8 bases between them. Germline V CDR1 and CDR2: SQVTM, ANQGSEA. The CDR3, as DNA: TGCAGCGTTGACATAGGGGGCACAGATACGCAGTATTTT. It translates to CSVDIGGTDTQYF.

In its sample, this clonotype was seen a few times. The chain employs TRBV11-1 and TRBJ2-2; perhaps TRBD1 as D (6 bases). V lost 5 bases and J 4 bases, leaving 23 bases between the germline ends. Germline CDR1 reads SGHAT; CDR2 reads FQDESV (reference sequence). The CDR3 contains 18 residues. The CDR3 DNA is TGTGCCAGCAGCCCACCTCTGGGGGCAAGGCCAGGCACCGGGGAGCTGTTTTTT. Translation: CASSPPLGARPGTGELFF.

The rearrangement joins TRBV5-1 to TRBJ2-7, with D perhaps TRBD2 (6 bases). Germline lookup yields CDR1 SGHRS and CDR2 YFSETQ. CDR3 length equals 16 residues. V was cut by 4 bases and J by 1 base, with 18 bases left in between. The CDR3 loop is CASSPEGGGGSYEQYF. The CDR3, as DNA: TGCGCCAGCAGCCCGGAGGGTGGTGGCGGATCCTACGAGCAGTACTTC.

This clonotype was observed a handful of times. This chain uses TRBV10-3 with TRBJ2-3, with D perhaps assigned TRBD1 or TRBD2 (5 bases each). V was clipped by 4 bases and J by 2 bases, with 16 bases between them. The germline V gene has CDR1 ENHRY and CDR2 SYGVKD. CDR3 length: 16 residues. This chain's CDR3 is CAISGGTTKNTDTQYF. Here the CDR3 DNA reads TGTGCCATCAGTGGGGGGACGACAAAGAACACAGATACGCAGTATTTT.

The chain couples TRBV12-3 or TRBV12-4 to TRBJ1-1; a weak D match, TRBD1 (5 bases). This CDR3 spans 13 amino acids. V was pared by 6 bases and J by 6 bases, with 14 bases between. The CDR3 bases are TGTGCCAGCAGCCTAGGGGTATTCCCTGAAGCTTTCTTT. It yields the protein CASSLGVFPEAFF.

The chain couples TRBV28 to TRBJ2-3, with D perhaps matching TRBD2 (5 bases). Trimming pared 8 bases from V and 5 bases from J, leaving 38 bases between. Germline V CDR1 and CDR2: MDHEN, SYDVKM. CDR3 length: 21 amino acids. CDR3 DNA sequence: TGTGCCAGCGGATCGAGGGTAGGATCTCGAACTGAGCCACTCTTTCGAGATACGCAGTATTTT. Protein product: CASGSRVGSRTEPLFRDTQYF.

There are many counts of this clonotype. V usage is TRBV11-2 and J usage is TRBJ2-3; 7 positions agree with TRBD1. Germline loops: CDR1 SGHAT, CDR2 FQNNGV. With V trimmed by 5 bases and J by 2 bases, 7 bases remained unmatched. The CDR3 is 15 amino acids. The CDR3 DNA reads as TGTGCCAGCAGCCAGGGACAGTACTACACAGATACGCAGTATTTT. This translates into CASSQGQYYTDTQYF.

This rearrangement joins TRBV20-1 to TRBJ1-1; D unresolved. Between the trimmed V and J ends, which lost 3 bases and 4 bases, there was a span of 6 bases. The germline gives CDR1 DFQATT, CDR2 SNEGSKA (reference sequence). This CDR3 is built from 11 residues. This CDR3 reads CSAREATEAFF. CDR3 DNA sequence: TGCAGTGCTAGGGAAGCCACTGAAGCTTTCTTT.

Concerning this clonotype: This clone may be a read error of a much larger clone one base away. The J gene is TRBJ2-1, the V gene TRBV7-8; D is perhaps TRBD2 (6 bases). Germline V gene lookup returns CDR1 SGHVS and CDR2 FQNEAQ. The CDR3 contains 12 residues. In DNA, the CDR3 is TGTGCCAGCAGCGGGACTTTCAATGACCAGTTCTTC. It is translated as CASSGTFNDQFF.